Below, 5 T cell receptor beta chains from the same sample are listed, as sequenced in a study of blood T cell repertoires in COVID-19. TCRdb keeps only in-frame clones here, not all; method: immunoSEQ multiplex PCR. This sample has about 43,000 clones, with roughly 89% found just once. Sequenced material: peripheral blood. The receptors were sampled from a middle-aged man with COVID-19, enrolled during active disease.

The V gene is TRBV18, the J gene TRBJ2-5; 14 nucleotides line up with TRBD2. Losses at the gene ends were 2 bases for V and 1 base for J; bases not matched to a gene: 9. The CDR3 length is 19 residues. The germline CDR1 and CDR2 sequences are KGHSH and LQKENI. CDR3 in DNA: TGTGCCAGCTCACCAACGCCGGGACTAGCGGGAGAGGCCCAAGAGACCCAGTACTTC. Translating gives CASSPTPGLAGEAQETQYF. The full variable domain, its missing parts supplied by reference TRBV18 and TRBJ2-5, is NAGVMQNPRHLVRRRGQEARLRCSPMKGHSHVYWYRQLPEEGLKFMVYLQKENIIDESGMPKERFSAEFPKEGPSILRIQQVVRGDSAAYFCASSPTPGLAGEAQETQYFGPGTRLLVL.

CDR3 DNA: TGTGCCAGCTCACCAGGCCGACAGGGGGCGTCTACTGAAGCTTTCTTT. Residues: CASSPGRQGASTEAFF. This chain links TRBV18 with TRBJ1-1, with 10 bases aligning to TRBD1. V was clipped by 2 bases and J by 5 bases; unmatched bases: 8. Germline loops: CDR1 KGHSH, CDR2 LQKENI. The CDR3 runs 16 residues.

The rearrangement links TRBV5-4 to TRBJ1-1; TRBD1 agrees at 8 bases. V lost 3 bases and J lost 5; bases outside the gene matches: 6. The V gene's germline CDR1 is SGHNT and CDR2 YYREEE (reference sequence). CDR3 length: 14 amino acids. This CDR3 reads CASSSRGRSTEAFF. Written as DNA, the CDR3 is TGTGCCAGCAGCTCCAGGGGGCGCAGTACTGAAGCTTTCTTT.

This clone was counted a single time. The chain recombines TRBV7-2 with TRBJ2-4, with 11 bases identical to TRBD2. After removal of 7 bases from V and 0 bases from J, the junction contained 5 bases not matched to a gene. Germline V lookup: CDR1 SGHTA, CDR2 FQGNSA. This CDR3 has 16 amino acids. CDR3 nucleotides: TGTGCCAGCATCCGTAGCGGGGGGGAAGCCAAAAACATTCAGTACTTC. This translates into CASIRSGGEAKNIQYF. Filled out from reference TRBV7-2 and TRBJ2-4, the complete variable domain reads GAGVSQSPSNKVTEKGKDVELRCDPISGHTALYWYRQSLGQGLEFLIYFQGNSAPDKSGLPSDRFSAERTGGSVSTLTIQRTQQEDSAVYLCASIRSGGEAKNIQYFGAGTRLSVL.

The V gene is TRBV10-3, the J gene TRBJ2-7, with TRBD2 as a possible D gene (6 bases). Germline loops: CDR1 ENHRY, CDR2 SYGVKD. The CDR3 consists of 14 residues. Trimming took 6 bases from V and 6 from J, leaving 18 bases between them. CDR3 protein: CAISASSGLSEQYF. CDR3 bases: TGTGCCATCAGCGCGAGTAGCGGTCTCTCCGAGCAGTACTTC.